This TCR beta chain was identified during a study of blood T cell repertoires in COVID-19. Looking at the study overall: Collection of acute and convalescent COVID-19 samples took place in the United States, Italy and Spain.

Assay: immunoSEQ multiplex PCR; the TCRdb copy retains only in-frame clones and omits some. The repertoire has roughly 320,000 clones, roughly 85% of them found once; the top ten carry 7.2%. The V and J ends lost 5 bases and 6 bases respectively, with 24 bases between them. CDR3 size: 17 residues. Germline lookup yields CDR1 SGHTA and CDR2 FQGNSA. The V and J genes are TRBV7-2 and TRBJ2-3, with a possible D match to TRBD1 (5 bases). Material for sequencing was peripheral blood. The source is a human donor in a cohort sampled during active COVID-19. In DNA form, the CDR3 reads TGTGCCAGCAGCAGGAAGGGGCAGGGAAAATCCGGCGATACGCAGTATTTT. As protein: CASSRKGQGKSGDTQYF.